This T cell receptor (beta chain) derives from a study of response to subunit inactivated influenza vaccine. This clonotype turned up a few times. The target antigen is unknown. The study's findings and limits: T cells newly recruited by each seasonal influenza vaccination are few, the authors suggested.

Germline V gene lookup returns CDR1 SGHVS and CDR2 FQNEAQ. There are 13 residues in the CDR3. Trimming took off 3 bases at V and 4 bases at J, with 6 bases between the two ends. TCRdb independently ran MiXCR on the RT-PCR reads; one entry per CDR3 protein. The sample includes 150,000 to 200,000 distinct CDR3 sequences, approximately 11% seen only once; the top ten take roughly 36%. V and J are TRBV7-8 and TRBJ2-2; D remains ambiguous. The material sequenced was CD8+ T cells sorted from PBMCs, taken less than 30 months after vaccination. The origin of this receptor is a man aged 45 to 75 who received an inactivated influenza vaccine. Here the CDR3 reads CASSFHPTGELFF. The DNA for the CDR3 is TGTGCCAGCAGCTTTCACCCCACCGGGGAGCTGTTTTTT. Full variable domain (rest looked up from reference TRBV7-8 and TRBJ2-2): GAGVSQSPRYKVAKRGQDVALRCDPISGHVSLFWYQQALGQGPEFLTYFQNEAQLDKSGLPSDRFFAERPEGSVSTLKIQRTQQEDSAVYLCASSFHPTGELFFGEGSRLTVL.